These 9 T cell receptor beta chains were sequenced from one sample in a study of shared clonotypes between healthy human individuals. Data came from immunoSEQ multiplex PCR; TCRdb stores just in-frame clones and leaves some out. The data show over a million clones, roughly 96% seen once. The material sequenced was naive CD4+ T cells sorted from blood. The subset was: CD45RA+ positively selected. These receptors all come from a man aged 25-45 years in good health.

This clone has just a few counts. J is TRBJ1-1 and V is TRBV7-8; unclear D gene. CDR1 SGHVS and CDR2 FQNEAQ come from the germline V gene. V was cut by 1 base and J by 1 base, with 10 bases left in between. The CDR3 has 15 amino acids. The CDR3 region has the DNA TGTGCCAGCAGCTTAGACATCCGGACGAACACTGAAGCTTTCTTT. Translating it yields CASSLDIRTNTEAFF. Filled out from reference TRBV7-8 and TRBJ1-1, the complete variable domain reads GAGVSQSPRYKVAKRGQDVALRCDPISGHVSLFWYQQALGQGPEFLTYFQNEAQLDKSGLPSDRFFAERPEGSVSTLKIQRTQQEDSAVYLCASSLDIRTNTEAFFGQGTRLTVV.

CDR3 sequence (DNA): TGTGCCAGCAGCTTAGACGGCGGGAGGGCCTACAATGAGCAGTTCTTC. This codes for CASSLDGGRAYNEQFF. J is TRBJ2-1 and V is TRBV7-9, with 9 bases fitting TRBD2. The trim removed 1 base at V and 2 bases at J, leaving 3 bases unmatched. This CDR3 has 16 amino acids. CDR1 is SEHNR and CDR2 is FQNEAQ in the germline V gene (reference sequence).

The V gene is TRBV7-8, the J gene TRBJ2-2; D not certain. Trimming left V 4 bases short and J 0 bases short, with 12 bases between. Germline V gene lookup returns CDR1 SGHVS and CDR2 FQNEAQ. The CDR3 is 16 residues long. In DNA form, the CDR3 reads TGTGCCAGCAGCTATAGGACGGCGGCGAACACCGGGGAGCTGTTTTTT. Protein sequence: CASSYRTAANTGELFF. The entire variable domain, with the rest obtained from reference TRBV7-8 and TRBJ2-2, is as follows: GAGVSQSPRYKVAKRGQDVALRCDPISGHVSLFWYQQALGQGPEFLTYFQNEAQLDKSGLPSDRFFAERPEGSVSTLKIQRTQQEDSAVYLCASSYRTAANTGELFFGEGSRLTVL.

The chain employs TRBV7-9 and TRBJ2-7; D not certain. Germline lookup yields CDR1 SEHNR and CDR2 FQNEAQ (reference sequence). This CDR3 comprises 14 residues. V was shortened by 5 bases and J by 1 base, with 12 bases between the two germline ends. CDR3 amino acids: CASSPYGSSYEQYF. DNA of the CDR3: TGTGCCAGCAGCCCCTATGGCAGTTCCTACGAGCAGTACTTC.

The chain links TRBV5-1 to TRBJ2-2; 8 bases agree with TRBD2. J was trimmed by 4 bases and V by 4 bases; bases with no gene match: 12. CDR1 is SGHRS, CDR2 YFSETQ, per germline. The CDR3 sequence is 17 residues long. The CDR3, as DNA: TGCGCCAGCAGCACCCAGCCCCGGGAGGGCTCCACCGGGGAGCTGTTTTTT. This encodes CASSTQPREGSTGELFF.

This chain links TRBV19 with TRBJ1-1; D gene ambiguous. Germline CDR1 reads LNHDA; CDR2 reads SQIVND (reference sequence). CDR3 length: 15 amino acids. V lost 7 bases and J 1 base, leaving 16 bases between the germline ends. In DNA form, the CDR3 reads TGTGCCAGTACCCCTTTTTGGGCGGGGAACACTGAAGCTTTCTTT. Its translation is CASTPFWAGNTEAFF. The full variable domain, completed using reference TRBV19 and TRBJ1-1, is DGGITQSPKYLFRKEGQNVTLSCEQNLNHDAMYWYRQDPGQGLRLIYYSQIVNDFQKGDIAEGYSVSREKKESFPLTVTSAQKNPTAFYLCASTPFWAGNTEAFFGQGTRLTVV.

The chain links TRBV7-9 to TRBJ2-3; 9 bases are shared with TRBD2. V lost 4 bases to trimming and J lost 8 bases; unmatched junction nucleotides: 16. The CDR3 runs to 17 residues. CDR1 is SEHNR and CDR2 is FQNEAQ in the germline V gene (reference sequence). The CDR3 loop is CASSSLRREGPQATQYF. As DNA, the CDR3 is TGTGCCAGCAGCTCCCTAAGGCGGGAGGGCCCGCAAGCTACGCAGTATTTT.

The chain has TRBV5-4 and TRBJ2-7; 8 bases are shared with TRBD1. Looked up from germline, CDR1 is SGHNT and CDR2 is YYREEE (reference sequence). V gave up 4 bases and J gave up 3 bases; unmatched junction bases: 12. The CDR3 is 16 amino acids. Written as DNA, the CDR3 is TGTGCCAGCAGCGGAACGACAGGGGTGGGTTTCTACGAGCAGTACTTC. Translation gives CASSGTTGVGFYEQYF.

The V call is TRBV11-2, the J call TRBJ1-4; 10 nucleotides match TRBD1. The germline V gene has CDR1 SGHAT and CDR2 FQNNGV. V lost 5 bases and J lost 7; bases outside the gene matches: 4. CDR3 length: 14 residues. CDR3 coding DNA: TGTGCCAGCAGCGTCGACAGGGGGCCTGAAAAACTGTTTTTT. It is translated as CASSVDRGPEKLFF.